The sample holds one count of the clone carrying this T cell receptor beta chain. The sample belongs to a study of technical replicates of blood from a handful of donors. Assay: immunoSEQ multiplex PCR; the TCRdb copy retains only in-frame clones and omits some. The repertoire holds 60,000 to 80,000 clones, with approximately 89% as singletons. The TCR was taken from a human donor in good health. Some clones in this sample may be carry-over from other donors' samples. Material: PBMCs.

Here the CDR3 reads CASSPVGGQGSSNQPQHF. Here the CDR3 DNA reads TGTGCCAGCTCCCCCGTGGGAGGACAGGGGTCTAGCAATCAGCCCCAGCATTTT. The chain recombines TRBV18 with TRBJ1-5, with 9 positions matching TRBD1. Germline V gene lookup returns CDR1 KGHSH and CDR2 LQKENI. V dropped 6 bases and J dropped 0; count of bases not matched to a gene: 12. The CDR3 sequence is 18 residues long.